These 26 T cell receptor beta chains were all obtained from the same sample, sequenced in a study of immune heterogeneity within non-small cell lung tumors. Bulk tumor genomic DNA (approximately 640 ng per sample) served as template. Multiple biopsies spaced far apart were taken from each primary tumor during surgery. The study enrolled patients with untreated, newly diagnosed non-small cell lung cancer who underwent curative surgery. TCR beta CDR3 regions came from multiplex PCR with 32 forward V and 13 reverse J primers. TCRdb re-derived calls from the multiplex PCR reads in MiXCR, one entry per CDR3 protein. The sample lists 3,700 or so distinct CDR3 sequences, under 30% occurring once. The sample taken for sequencing was lung tumor tissue. The receptors derive from a man in his 60s with non-small cell lung cancer.

This clonotype is termed medium-sized. This chain uses TRBV18 with TRBJ1-4, with TRBD1 as a possible D gene (5 bases). This CDR3 region has 15 residues. The V gene lost 4 bases and the J gene lost 7 bases, with 16 bases spanning the gap. CDR1 is KGHSH and CDR2 is LQKENI in the germline V gene. In nucleotides, the CDR3 is TGTGCCAGCTCACGTACAGGAGTTCCTGCTGAAAAACTGTTTTTT. This encodes CASSRTGVPAEKLFF.

This clonotype is medium-sized in the sample. The chain joins TRBV5-8 to TRBJ2-2; no clear D gene. The germline V gene has CDR1 SGHTS and CDR2 YDEGEE. The CDR3 is 13 residues long. Trimming removed 3 bases at V and 6 bases at J, with 9 bases between. CDR3 DNA: TGTGCCAGCAGCTGGCAAGGTGCCGGGGAGCTGTTTTTT. Its protein product is CASSWQGAGELFF.

By frequency in the sample, this clonotype is medium-sized. The chain employs TRBV14 and TRBJ1-1; no clear D gene. CDR3 length: 13 amino acids. V was cut by 1 base and J by 4 bases, with 7 bases left in between. Germline V CDR1 and CDR2: SGHDN, FVKESK. The DNA of the CDR3 is TGTGCCAGCAGCCAAGTCCTGGGCACTGAAGCTTTCTTT. Its translation is CASSQVLGTEAFF.

This clonotype rates as medium-sized. J is TRBJ1-5 and V is TRBV12-3 or TRBV12-4; 8 bases match TRBD1. The CDR3 loop spans 16 amino acids. V trimming: 5 bases; J trimming: 0 bases; junction bases outside the gene matches: 6. CDR3: CASSPDRVVSNQPQHF. CDR3 sequence (DNA): TGTGCCAGCAGTCCGGACAGGGTGGTTAGCAATCAGCCCCAGCATTTT.

By share, this clonotype counts as medium-sized (0.01 to 0.1%). V is TRBV7-2 and J is TRBJ1-6, with a tentative D call TRBD1 (5 bases). V gave up 5 bases and J gave up 6 bases, with 11 bases separating them. Germline CDR1 SGHTA, CDR2 FQGNSA. CDR3 size: 14 residues. CDR3 bases: TGTGCCAGCAGCCAGGGAGCTCGTAATTCACCCCTCCACTTT. Its protein product is CASSQGARNSPLHF.

This clonotype is medium-sized (0.01 to 0.1%). The rearrangement joins TRBV12-5 to TRBJ1-1, with a tentative D call TRBD1 (5 bases). The CDR3 contains 17 residues. Germline V gene sequence: CDR1 LGHNT, CDR2 FRNRAP. V lost 3 bases and J lost 2, with 19 bases in between. The CDR3 nucleotides read TGTGCTAGTGGTTTTGGTTCGGGTCAGGGAATAAACACTGAAGCTTTCTTT. Translating it yields CASGFGSGQGINTEAFF.

V usage is TRBV19 and J usage is TRBJ2-3, with D possibly being TRBD1 (6 bases). CDR1 and CDR2 (germline): LNHDA, SQIVND (reference sequence). Trimming stripped 0 bases from V and 4 bases from J, with 11 bases between. This CDR3 is built from 15 residues. CDR3 in DNA: TGTGCCAGTAGTATAGACAGGGGACGGGCAGATACGCAGTATTTT. Protein product: CASSIDRGRADTQYF.

By frequency in the sample, this clonotype is large. The chain employs TRBV9 and TRBJ2-7; no definite D call. CDR1 is SGDLS, CDR2 YYNGEE, per germline. The CDR3 totals 12 residues. The V and J ends lost 2 bases and 6 bases respectively, with 9 bases between them. The CDR3 protein is CASSVPMGEQYF. CDR3 bases: TGTGCCAGCAGCGTCCCTATGGGCGAGCAGTACTTC.

This clonotype is termed medium-sized. The chain uses TRBV6-1 and TRBJ1-2; D remains unclear. Per germline, CDR1 MNHNS and CDR2 SASEGT. Trimming shortened V by 6 bases and J by 3 bases, and 14 bases separated the two germline ends. The CDR3 covers 14 residues. The CDR3: CASSPSLLYYGYTF. The CDR3 nucleotides read TGTGCCAGCAGCCCGTCTTTATTGTACTATGGCTACACCTTC.

In its sample, this clonotype ranks as medium-sized. The DNA for the CDR3 is TGTGCCAGCAGTTACACGGCAGGGGGCGTTCACACCGGGGAGCTGTTTTTT. This encodes CASSYTAGGVHTGELFF. The chain recombines TRBV6-2 or TRBV6-3 with TRBJ2-2, with 8 bases matching TRBD1. Looked up from germline, CDR1 is MNHEY and CDR2 is SVGEGT. The CDR3 totals 17 residues. Trimming took 2 bases from V and 3 from J; bases not matched to a gene: 8.

This clonotype was found a few times. The V gene is TRBV12-3 or TRBV12-4, the J gene TRBJ2-2, with a tentative D call TRBD2 (5 bases). The V end was cut by 6 bases, the J end by 5 bases, with 10 bases between. The CDR3 is made up of 13 amino acids. The CDR3 sequence: CASSLEGTGELFF. The CDR3 DNA is TGTGCCAGCAGCCTTGAGGGTACCGGGGAGCTGTTTTTT.

Within the sample, this clonotype is medium-sized (0.01 to 0.1%). The chain recombines TRBV29-1 with TRBJ2-7, with TRBD1 identical over 9 bases. CDR3 length: 12 amino acids. The ends lost 7 bases at V and 5 bases at J; junction bases unmatched: 6. Germline V CDR1 and CDR2: SQVTM, ANQGSEA. The CDR3 reads CSAKGDRDEQYF. The CDR3 DNA follows: TGCAGCGCCAAAGGGGACAGGGACGAGCAGTACTTC.

This clonotype is large in the sample. The chain couples TRBV20-1 to TRBJ2-1; 7 bases map to TRBD1. V gave up 0 bases and J gave up 5 bases; unmatched junction bases: 4. The CDR3 is 14 residues long. Germline CDR1 DFQATT, CDR2 SNEGSKA (reference sequence). The DNA of the CDR3 is TGCAGTGCTAGAGATCCGACAGGGAACAATGAGCAGTTCTTC. Amino acids: CSARDPTGNNEQFF.

By share, this clonotype ranks as medium-sized (0.01 to 0.1%). The chain uses TRBV7-3 and TRBJ2-1; 7 nucleotides align to TRBD2. The germline gives CDR1 SGHTA, CDR2 FQGTGA. The CDR3 is 15 amino acids. The ends lost 4 bases at V and 5 bases at J; junction bases unmatched: 8. CDR3 sequence: CASSYNGGGHNEQFF. CDR3 sequence (DNA): TGTGCCAGCAGCTATAACGGGGGAGGGCACAATGAGCAGTTCTTC.

This clonotype was detected a few times. This chain uses TRBV7-9 with TRBJ2-7; no clear D gene. The length of the CDR3 is 14 residues. V was clipped by 7 bases and J by 0 bases, with 13 bases between them. Germline CDR1 SEHNR, CDR2 FQNEAQ (reference sequence). CDR3: CASIKDGSSYEQYF. The CDR3 bases are TGTGCCAGCATCAAGGACGGTAGCTCCTACGAGCAGTACTTC.

The V gene is TRBV5-6, the J gene TRBJ1-5, with D possibly being TRBD1 (5 bases). CDR1 is SGHDT and CDR2 is YYEEEE in the germline V gene. CDR3 length: 14 residues. The V end lost 4 bases, the J end lost 7 bases, and 15 bases lay between the germline ends. The DNA of the CDR3 is TGTGCCAGCAGCCACAGCAGGGACTGGCAGCCCCAGCATTTT. Translated: CASSHSRDWQPQHF.

By share, this clonotype counts as medium-sized. J is TRBJ1-2 and V is TRBV20-1; maybe TRBD1 (5 bases). This CDR3 comprises 13 residues. Trimming took 6 bases from V and 8 from J, leaving 19 bases between them. Germline CDR1 is DFQATT and CDR2 is SNEGSKA (reference sequence). The chain's CDR3 is CSAPGTDGGGYTF. CDR3 bases: TGCAGTGCCCCCGGGACGGACGGGGGAGGCTACACCTTC.

Remarks on this clonotype: The junction and the germline gene differ at one end; a read error may be behind it. This chain links TRBV5-1 with TRBJ2-2, with TRBD2 matching 9 bases. Per the germline V gene, CDR1 is SGHRS and CDR2 is YFSETQ. The CDR3 runs to 14 residues. Here the CDR3 DNA reads TGCGCCAGCAGCCCGGGACTAGCCGTCGGGGAGCCGTTTTTT. Protein: CASSPGLAVGEPFF. Drawing the rest from reference TRBV5-1 and TRBJ2-2, the complete variable domain is KAGVTQTPRYLIKTRGQQVTLSCSPISGHRSVSWYQQTPGQGLQFLFEYFSETQRNKGNFPGRFSGRQFSNSRSEMNVSTLELGDSALYLCASSPGLAVGEPFFGEGSRLTVL.

The genes are TRBV29-1 and TRBJ2-5, with a tentative D call TRBD1 (6 bases). Germline V gene data show CDR1 as SQVTM and CDR2 as ANQGSEA. V gave up 2 bases and J gave up 9 bases, with 16 bases separating them. This CDR3 region has 13 residues. CDR3: CSVEWSTAGAQYF. CDR3 coding DNA: TGCAGCGTTGAATGGTCTACAGCAGGGGCCCAGTACTTC.

A remark on this clonotype: In this CDR3 the conserved last residue, phenylalanine or tryptophan, is missing, so a read error is likely. The limits of the CDR3 on the DNA are not certain, so only TCRdb's listed CDR3 is given. The rearrangement uses TRBV10-3 and TRBJ2-3; TRBD1 is the table's D call and was not checked against the DNA. The CDR3 spans 16 residues, counting both ends. Germline V CDR1 and CDR2: ENHRY, SYGVKD. The CDR3 region is CAISPGIEGYEQYFGP.

This chain links TRBV5-5 with TRBJ2-2; D is uncertain. Germline CDR1 SGHKS, CDR2 YYEKEE (reference sequence). Trimming took off 0 bases at V and 6 bases at J, with 6 bases between the two ends. The CDR3 spans 13 residues. CDR3 sequence (DNA): TGTGCCAGCAGCTTGGTAGAGGCCGGGGAGCTGTTTTTT. It specifies CASSLVEAGELFF.

The chain is built from TRBV6-1 and TRBJ2-5; 8 bases map to TRBD2. The J segment lost 3 bases and the V segment lost 6 bases, leaving 12 bases of the junction unmatched. There are 16 residues in the CDR3. CDR1 and CDR2 (germline): MNHNS, SASEGT. CDR3 sequence: CASSRITGTSKETQYF. DNA of the CDR3: TGTGCCAGCAGCCGTATTACCGGGACTAGTAAAGAGACCCAGTACTTC.

The chain joins TRBV20-1 to TRBJ1-4, with D perhaps matching TRBD1 (6 bases). Trimming pared 0 bases from V and 2 bases from J, leaving 13 bases between. This CDR3 spans 16 amino acids. Germline V gene sequence: CDR1 DFQATT, CDR2 SNEGSKA (reference sequence). The CDR3 DNA reads as TGCAGTGCTAGAGATGAGTGGGGGGCCACTAATGAAAAACTGTTTTTT. Translated: CSARDEWGATNEKLFF.

This clonotype showed up just a few times. The genes are TRBV7-2 and TRBJ2-3, with 9 bases fitting TRBD1. The CDR3 spans 15 residues. CDR1 and CDR2 (germline): SGHTA, FQGNSA. J lost 5 bases, V lost 5 bases, and 8 bases had no gene match. CDR3 in DNA: TGTGCCAGCAGCGAGGACAGGGGCATTATAGATACGCAGTATTTT. Its translation is CASSEDRGIIDTQYF.

This clonotype ranks as medium-sized. The chain recombines TRBV7-2 with TRBJ2-7; possibly TRBD1 for D (6 bases). CDR3 size: 12 residues. Per the germline V gene, CDR1 is SGHTA and CDR2 is FQGNSA. Trimming stripped 2 bases from V and 6 bases from J, with 8 bases between. CDR3 sequence reads: CASSLTGIEQYF. Here the CDR3 DNA reads TGTGCCAGCAGCTTAACAGGGATCGAGCAGTACTTC. The variable domain in full, completed from reference TRBV7-2 and TRBJ2-7, reads GAGVSQSPSNKVTEKGKDVELRCDPISGHTALYWYRQSLGQGLEFLIYFQGNSAPDKSGLPSDRFSAERTGGSVSTLTIQRTQQEDSAVYLCASSLTGIEQYFGPGTRLTVT.

In its sample, this clonotype is medium-sized. This chain links TRBV5-1 with TRBJ2-7, with TRBD2 matching over 9 bases. Unmatched junction bases numbered 7, after V lost 2 bases and J lost 7 bases. Germline loops: CDR1 SGHRS, CDR2 YFSETQ. CDR3 size: 14 residues. The DNA of the CDR3 is TGCGCCAGCAGCTTAGAAGTAGCGGGAGTGGAGCAGTACTTC. Amino acid sequence: CASSLEVAGVEQYF.